The source of this T cell receptor beta chain is a study of blood T cell repertoires in COVID-19. The wider study: Nucleic acid was either cDNA or gDNA, and it came from T cells, B-cell-depleted T cells, or PBMCs.

This clone was detected only once. Residents of 24 US areas, aged roughly 18 to 89 years, made up the participants. Allocation to cohorts depended on clinical history reported by the participants. The method was immunoSEQ multiplex PCR; TCRdb's version includes in-frame clones alone and lacks a portion of them. The data contain hundreds of thousands of clones, 88% of them singletons. The germline gives CDR1 SGHTA, CDR2 FQGNSA. Trimming stripped 4 bases from V and 1 base from J, with 16 bases between. This CDR3 region has 16 residues. The chain employs TRBV7-2 and TRBJ1-1, with a tentative D call TRBD1 (6 bases). The sample comprised PBMCs or T cells enriched from blood (not recorded which). The receptor was derived from a middle-aged woman with acute COVID-19. CDR3 sequence (DNA): TGTGCCAGCAGCTCTAACTTACAGGGCTCGAACACTGAAGCTTTCTTT. Its protein product is CASSSNLQGSNTEAFF.